These T cell receptor beta chains were read from a single sample in a study of STAT5B mutations in CD4+ large granular lymphocyte leukemia. Profiling relied on immunoSEQ multiplex PCR, and the TCRdb table lists in-frame clones only, not all of them. The sample consists of about 38,000 clones, 75% to 85% of them appearing once. Sequencing used CD4+ T cells from blood buffy coats. These receptors all stem from a human donor in good health. The CDR3 runs from the conserved cysteine through the conserved F or W. Each record gives: J gene, clone size, V gene, D gene, CDR3 protein, CDR3 DNA. A D gene is named only where the DNA matches it firmly. Expanded clones are given a class, and other clones once, few, many or no size at all.

>TRBJ1-5|.|TRBV18|.
CASSPPSLGLGYSNQPQHF
TGTGCCAGCTCACCACCTTCCCTCGGACTGGGGTATAGCAATCAGCCCCAGCATTTT
>TRBJ2-1|few|TRBV5-4|.
CATVSGEGGNEQFF
TGTGCCACCGTGTCAGGAGAAGGCGGCAATGAGCAGTTCTTC
>TRBJ1-2|.|TRBV7-2|TRBD1
CASSLGQGTGYTF
TGTGCCAGCAGCTTAGGACAGGGTACGGGCTACACCTTC
>TRBJ1-4|.|TRBV9|.
CASSVGHIQRNEKLFF
TGTGCCAGCAGCGTAGGACACATTCAGAGGAATGAAAAACTGTTTTTT
>TRBJ2-7|.|TRBV27|TRBD2
CASSDLAGGEQYF
TGTGCCAGCAGTGATCTAGCGGGAGGGGAGCAGTACTTC
>TRBJ2-6|.|TRBV19|.
CATDSGANVLTF
TGTGCCACTGACTCTGGGGCCAACGTCCTGACTTTC
>TRBJ1-2|.|TRBV29-1|.
CSVGDFGYGYTF
TGCAGCGTTGGGGACTTTGGGTATGGCTACACCTTC
>TRBJ2-5|once|TRBV6-5|.
CASSSQGGETQYF
TGTGCCAGCAGTTCACAGGGAGGAGAGACCCAGTACTTC
>TRBJ2-5|.|TRBV7-9|.
CAGVSSGETQYF
TGTGCCGGGGTTTCCAGTGGGGAGACCCAGTACTTC
>TRBJ1-2|few|TRBV6-5|TRBD1
CASRQGPFYGYTF
TGTGCCAGCAGACAGGGGCCGTTCTATGGCTACACCTTC
>TRBJ1-3|.|TRBV9|TRBD1
CASSVARQGGAGNTIYF
TGTGCCAGCAGCGTAGCCAGACAGGGAGGAGCTGGAAACACCATATATTTT
>TRBJ1-4|.|TRBV7-9|TRBD1
CASSLGQGNELFF
TGTGCCAGCAGCTTAGGACAGGGTAACGAACTGTTTTTT
>TRBJ2-2|.|TRBV19|.
CASSIAGPGSNTGELFF
TGTGCCAGTAGTATAGCGGGGCCGGGGTCGAACACCGGGGAGCTGTTTTTT
>TRBJ1-4|.|TRBV5-4|.
CASSLGGRVTNEKLFF
TGTGCCAGCAGCTTAGGAGGGCGAGTGACTAATGAAAAACTGTTTTTT
>TRBJ1-5|.|TRBV30|.
CAWSVQSNQPQHF
TGTGCCTGGAGTGTGCAGAGTAATCAGCCCCAGCATTTT
>TRBJ1-1|large|TRBV12-5|TRBD1
CASGLGGTGRMNTEAFF
TGTGCTAGTGGTTTGGGGGGGACAGGGCGGATGAACACTGAAGCTTTCTTT
>TRBJ2-5|.|TRBV7-2|.
CASSSLAEETQYF
TGTGCCAGCAGCTCCCTGGCGGAAGAGACCCAGTACTTC
>TRBJ2-5|.|TRBV7-3|TRBD1
CASSPSDGTGVETQYF
TGTGCCAGCAGCCCTTCCGATGGGACAGGGGTGGAGACCCAGTACTTC
>TRBJ1-5|few|TRBV12-2|.
CASRTFPLIARARNQPQHF
TGTGCAAGTCGCACATTCCCCCTAATAGCCAGGGCACGGAATCAGCCCCAGCATTTT
>TRBJ2-2|.|TRBV2|.
CASSPTGIGTGELFF
TGTGCCAGCAGTCCTACAGGGATAGGAACCGGGGAGCTGTTTTTT
>TRBJ2-2|.|TRBV7-8|.
CASPREQGFNTGELFF
TGTGCCAGCCCTAGGGAGCAGGGGTTTAACACCGGGGAGCTGTTTTTT
>TRBJ1-5|.|TRBV6-1|TRBD1
CASSTGTGRDQPQHF
TGTGCCAGCAGTACCGGGACAGGGCGAGATCAGCCCCAGCATTTT
>TRBJ2-7|.|TRBV6-5|.
CASSYPSGSTYEQYF
TGTGCCAGCAGTTACCCGTCGGGTAGCACCTACGAGCAGTACTTC
>TRBJ2-4|.|TRBV5-1|.
CASSLGTALIAKNIQYF
TGCGCCAGCAGCTTGGGGACAGCTTTAATAGCCAAAAACATTCAGTACTTC
>TRBJ1-2|.|TRBV29-1|TRBD1
CSGDRDGTF
TGCAGCGGTGACAGGGATGGCACCTTC
>TRBJ1-1|.|TRBV7-2|.
CASSSGFRMNTEAFF
TGTGCCAGCAGTTCTGGATTTAGGATGAACACTGAAGCTTTCTTT
>TRBJ1-3|.|TRBV30|.
CAWSGLGMGNTIYF
TGTGCCTGGAGTGGTCTGGGGATGGGAAACACCATATATTTT
>TRBJ2-7|few|TRBV5-1|TRBD1
CASSWGLGQGADEQYF
TGCGCCAGCAGCTGGGGATTAGGACAGGGGGCGGACGAGCAGTACTTC
>TRBJ2-5|.|TRBV5-1|.
CASSVTGRQETQYF
TGCGCCAGCAGCGTTACAGGGCGCCAAGAGACCCAGTACTTC
>TRBJ1-1|.|TRBV19|.
CASSPGWATEAFF
TGTGCCAGTAGTCCGGGTTGGGCGACTGAAGCTTTCTTT
>TRBJ1-4|.|TRBV27|.
CASWGKNEKLFF
TGTGCCAGCTGGGGGAAGAATGAAAAACTGTTTTTT
>TRBJ1-2|.|TRBV11-2|TRBD1
CASSLDRAGGIHGYTF
TGTGCCAGCAGCTTAGATCGGGCAGGGGGTATCCATGGCTACACCTTC
>TRBJ1-2|.|TRBV10-3|.
CAIKPTASSYGYTF
TGTGCCATCAAACCGACAGCTTCTAGCTATGGCTACACCTTC
>TRBJ1-1|once|TRBV5-6|.
CASSRWGSEAFF
TGTGCCAGCAGCCGGTGGGGGTCTGAAGCTTTCTTT
>TRBJ1-1|.|TRBV21-1|.
CASSKGWDRDGTEAFF
TGTGCCAGCAGCAAAGGCTGGGACAGGGATGGAACTGAAGCTTTCTTT
>TRBJ1-2|.|TRBV19|.
CASSTQHRTSYGYTF
TGTGCCAGTAGTACCCAACACCGGACCAGCTATGGCTACACCTTC
>TRBJ2-4|.|TRBV11-3|.
CASSLGQSIQYF
TGTGCCAGCAGCTTGGGTCAAAGCATTCAGTACTTC
>TRBJ2-7|.|TRBV5-1|TRBD1
CASRPGTVTYEQYF
TGCGCCAGCAGGCCCGGGACAGTCACTTACGAGCAGTACTTC
>TRBJ1-2|.|TRBV6-5|TRBD1
CASSYGSPQGAWGYTF
TGTGCCAGCAGTTACGGTTCACCCCAGGGGGCCTGGGGCTACACCTTC
>TRBJ2-1|once|TRBV28|TRBD1
CASSPGTGAYNEQFF
TGTGCCAGCAGTCCGGGGACAGGGGCCTACAATGAGCAGTTCTTC
>TRBJ1-2|once|TRBV10-3|.
CAISEWGSYGYTF
TGTGCCATCAGTGAGTGGGGCAGCTATGGCTACACCTTC
>TRBJ1-4|.|TRBV30|.
CAWSVQDNEKLFF
TGTGCCTGGAGTGTACAGGATAATGAAAAACTGTTTTTT
>TRBJ2-1|.|TRBV18|.
CASSTKNEQFF
TGTGCCAGCTCAACAAAGAATGAGCAGTTCTTC
>TRBJ2-3|.|TRBV23-1|.
CASKPNPDTQYF
TGCGCCAGCAAGCCTAACCCAGATACGCAGTATTTT
>TRBJ1-5|few|TRBV6-1|.
CASKMGRATQPQHF
TGTGCCAGCAAAATGGGAAGGGCCACTCAGCCCCAGCATTTT
>TRBJ1-4|.|TRBV5-1|.
CASSFSGAEGEKLFF
TGCGCCAGCAGCTTTTCTGGGGCGGAGGGAGAAAAACTGTTTTTT
>TRBJ1-5|.|TRBV7-2|.
CASTMGQGQPQHF
TGTGCCAGCACCATGGGGCAGGGTCAGCCCCAGCATTTT
>TRBJ1-3|once|TRBV6-5|.
CASSSSTGSGNTIYF
.
>TRBJ1-1|.|TRBV2|TRBD1
CASSEQTGAFF
TGTGCCAGCAGTGAACAGACAGGGGCTTTCTTT
>TRBJ2-7|.|TRBV5-1|.
CASSFATDSYEQYF
TGCGCCAGCAGCTTTGCCACAGACTCCTACGAGCAGTACTTC
>TRBJ2-5|.|TRBV27|TRBD2
CASSPQTSGSRGTQYF
TGTGCCAGCAGTCCCCAAACTAGCGGGAGCCGAGGGACCCAGTACTTC
>TRBJ2-5|.|TRBV11-1|.
CASSAPTGAFETQYF
TGTGCCAGCAGTGCGCCCACGGGGGCATTTGAGACCCAGTACTTC
>TRBJ2-2|.|TRBV9|.
CASSETGLPNTGELFF
TGTGCCAGCAGCGAGACGGGACTGCCGAACACCGGGGAGCTGTTTTTT